One sample yielded the 9 T cell receptor beta chains listed below, sequenced in a study of siplizumab effects on memory and regulatory T cells. Only in-frame clones appear in the TCRdb table, and some are missing; sequencing was by immunoSEQ multiplex PCR. The sample contains 100,000 or so clones, around 90% of which appear only once. The material sequenced was Tregs sorted from blood. These TCRs come from a human donor in good health.

The V and J genes are TRBV28 and TRBJ1-2; 8 bases line up with TRBD1. J gave up 8 bases and V 6 bases, and 8 bases lay outside the gene matches. CDR3 size: 13 residues. CDR1 MDHEN and CDR2 SYDVKM come from the germline V gene. The DNA for the CDR3 is TGTGCCAGCAGATCTGGACAGGGTAGGGGCTACACCTTC. Its protein product is CASRSGQGRGYTF.

V usage is TRBV19 and J usage is TRBJ1-2, with D tentatively TRBD1 (5 bases). The V and J ends lost 5 bases and 3 bases respectively, with 13 bases between them. The CDR3 loop spans 14 amino acids. Germline V gene sequence: CDR1 LNHDA, CDR2 SQIVND (reference sequence). CDR3: CASSEGNTYYGYTF. CDR3 nucleotide sequence: TGTGCCAGTAGTGAGGGGAATACCTACTATGGCTACACCTTC.

The rearrangement joins TRBV6-5 to TRBJ2-7, with TRBD2 as a possible D gene (5 bases). The germline CDR1 and CDR2 sequences are MNHEY and SVGAGI. This CDR3 has 16 residues. Trimming stripped 0 bases from V and 7 bases from J, with 19 bases between. This chain's CDR3 is CASSYSSIWRRAEQYF. CDR3 coding DNA: TGTGCCAGCAGTTACTCGAGTATTTGGAGGCGGGCGGAGCAGTACTTC.

The J gene is TRBJ1-2, the V gene TRBV6-1, with 8 bases matching TRBD1. Germline loops: CDR1 MNHNS, CDR2 SASEGT. V gave up 3 bases and J gave up 8 bases; unmatched junction bases: 5. The CDR3 spans 13 residues. The CDR3 sequence is CASSEDRDAGYTF. CDR3 sequence (DNA): TGTGCCAGCAGTGAGGACAGGGATGCCGGCTACACCTTC.

The V gene is TRBV19, the J gene TRBJ1-2; 7 positions match TRBD1. Germline lookup yields CDR1 LNHDA and CDR2 SQIVND (reference sequence). CDR3 length: 15 residues. V lost 5 bases, J lost 2 bases, and 8 bases stayed unmatched. CDR3 sequence: CASSLLRDRNYGYTF. CDR3 in DNA: TGTGCCAGTAGTCTTTTAAGGGACAGAAACTATGGCTACACCTTC.

The CDR3 sequence is CAISRGGGRSGANVLTF. The CDR3 DNA reads TGTGCCATCAGCCGAGGCGGGGGCCGCTCTGGGGCCAACGTCCTGACTTTC. The rearrangement joins TRBV10-3 to TRBJ2-6, with D possibly matching TRBD2 (7 bases). Germline V gene sequence: CDR1 ENHRY, CDR2 SYGVKD. V was cut by 6 bases and J by 0 bases, with 15 bases left in between. CDR3 length: 17 residues.

This clone appeared a single time. The chain carries TRBV7-9 and TRBJ1-5; maybe TRBD1 (6 bases). This CDR3 region has 14 residues. The V gene's germline CDR1 is SEHNR and CDR2 FQNEAQ (reference sequence). V was trimmed by 5 bases and J by 7 bases, leaving 15 bases between them. CDR3 loop: CASSRSGGQQPQHF. CDR3 nucleotides: TGTGCCAGCAGCCGTTCGGGGGGCCAACAGCCCCAGCATTTT.

The chain combines TRBV6-4 with TRBJ2-3, with 7 bases that match TRBD1. CDR1 and CDR2 (germline): MRHNA, SNTAGT. The CDR3 length is 14 residues. V dropped 4 bases and J dropped 0; count of bases not matched to a gene: 1. In nucleotides, the CDR3 is TGTGCCAGCAGTGTGGACAGGAGCACAGATACGCAGTATTTT. Its translation is CASSVDRSTDTQYF.

This clone was observed once. CDR3 coding DNA: TGCGCCAGCAGAATACTAGCGGGAGTACAAGAGACCCAGTACTTC. Encoded protein: CASRILAGVQETQYF. This rearrangement joins TRBV5-1 to TRBJ2-5; the match to TRBD2 covers 11 bases. Germline values: CDR1 SGHRS, CDR2 YFSETQ. V lost 5 bases to trimming and J lost 2 bases; unmatched junction nucleotides: 5. CDR3 size: 15 residues.